Below are 28 T cell receptor beta chains sequenced from a single sample in a study of shared clonotypes between healthy human individuals. Data came from immunoSEQ multiplex PCR; TCRdb stores just in-frame clones and leaves some out. The repertoire consists of about half a million clones, with around four fifths occurring once and the leading ten covering approximately 12%. The sequenced sample was PBMCs. All receptors come from a woman between 40 and 55 years old in good health. Some clones in this sample may be carry-over from other donors' samples.

Concerning this clone itself: This likely came from a read error, as a far larger clone is one base away. This CDR3 is also generated by other DNA sequences in the sample. V usage is TRBV5-1 and J usage is TRBJ2-7, with D hard to call. Deletions cut 0 bases from V and 6 bases from J, with 13 bases between. The V gene's germline CDR1 is SGHRS and CDR2 YFSETQ. This CDR3 contains 14 residues. CDR3 protein: CASSLASVRSEQYF. CDR3 nucleotide sequence: TGCGCCAGCAGCTTGGCCAGCGTTAGGTCCGAGCAGTACTTC.

The V gene is TRBV4-1, the J gene TRBJ2-7, with 7 bases fitting TRBD2. The CDR3 runs to 17 residues. In germline, CDR1 is MGHRA, CDR2 YSYEKL. The J segment lost 3 bases and the V segment lost 2 bases, leaving 13 bases of the junction unmatched. CDR3 amino acids: CASSQPAGTTSVYEQYF. In nucleotides, the CDR3 is TGCGCCAGCAGCCAACCGGCCGGGACTACCTCTGTCTACGAGCAGTACTTC.

This rearrangement joins TRBV19 to TRBJ2-5; 13 bases match TRBD2. The J call may be mistaken, given a closer DNA end match to TRBJ2-7. CDR3 length: 15 residues. CDR1 and CDR2 from the germline V gene are LNHDA and SQIVND (reference sequence). The CDR3 DNA reads as TGTGCCAGTAGTACACGGACTAGCGGGAGAAACGAGCAGTACTTC. As protein: CASSTRTSGRNEQYF.

The gene calls are TRBV2 and TRBJ2-5, with a weak D call TRBD1 (6 bases). This CDR3 is built from 13 residues. The germline gives CDR1 SNHLY, CDR2 FYNNEI. Trimming left V 6 bases short and J 3 bases short, with 11 bases between. This chain's CDR3 is CASSGTGKETQYF. Written as DNA, the CDR3 is TGTGCCAGCAGCGGAACAGGGAAAGAGACCCAGTACTTC.

The rearrangement links TRBV5-1 to TRBJ1-4; 8 bases line up with TRBD1. The junction had 9 bases not matched to a gene; V was cut back by 4 bases and J by 7 bases. Germline V CDR1 and CDR2: SGHRS, YFSETQ. The CDR3 length is 15 residues. CDR3 bases: TGCGCCAGCAGCGGGCAGGGGGCTCTTGGTGAAAAACTGTTTTTT. It specifies CASSGQGALGEKLFF.

The chain has TRBV9 and TRBJ2-3; 7 bases line up with TRBD2. The germline V gene encodes CDR1 SGDLS and CDR2 YYNGEE. Unmatched junction bases numbered 11, after V lost 0 bases and J lost 1 base. The CDR3 loop spans 18 amino acids. CDR3 nucleotides: TGTGCCAGCAGCGTAGTGCCTAGCGGCGCGCCTGGCACAGATACGCAGTATTTT. This gives the protein CASSVVPSGAPGTDTQYF.

This clone was observed a single time. This rearrangement joins TRBV29-1 to TRBJ2-1; D perhaps matches TRBD1 (6 bases). Germline-derived CDR1 and CDR2 are SQVTM and ANQGSEA. The CDR3 runs 13 residues. Trimming shortened V by 6 bases and J by 5 bases, and 14 bases separated the two germline ends. CDR3 in DNA: TGCAGCGTGGACAGAAGTTTCGACAATGAGCAGTTCTTC. It translates to CSVDRSFDNEQFF.

A few counts support this clone. The chain employs TRBV28 and TRBJ2-7; 9 bases align to TRBD2. The CDR3 contains 13 residues. Germline CDR1 reads MDHEN; CDR2 reads SYDVKM. V trimming: 2 bases; J trimming: 9 bases; junction bases outside the gene matches: 5. For the CDR3, the DNA is TGTGCCAGCAGTTTAGCGGGAGGGCCCCGGCAGTACTTC. It translates to CASSLAGGPRQYF.

Turning to this clone: Other DNA sequences in the sample encode the same CDR3. The rearrangement uses TRBV30 and TRBJ1-2; a possible D gene is TRBD1 (6 bases). Trimming removed 2 bases from V and 7 bases from J, with 20 bases in between. This CDR3 is 15 amino acids long. CDR1 is GTSNPN and CDR2 is SVGIG in the germline V gene (reference sequence). The CDR3 loop is CAWSLTWLKGGGYTF. DNA for the CDR3: TGTGCCTGGAGTCTCACCTGGCTCAAGGGGGGTGGCTACACCTTC.

The J gene is TRBJ2-1, the V gene TRBV5-1; TRBD2 might be the D (6 bases). This CDR3 spans 15 amino acids. Germline loops: CDR1 SGHRS, CDR2 YFSETQ. Trimming pared 2 bases from V and 1 base from J, leaving 10 bases between. The CDR3, as DNA: TGCGCCAGCAGCTTCCGGGAGATTTCCTACAATGAGCAGTTCTTC. Translated: CASSFREISYNEQFF.

The rearrangement uses TRBV23-1 and TRBJ1-5; unclear D gene. TRBV23-1 is filed as an ORF, its function uncertain. V lost 0 bases and J lost 5, with 11 bases in between. This CDR3 has 15 residues. The DNA for the CDR3 is TGCGCCAGCAGTCAATCTAGGACCTATGATCAGCCCCAGCATTTT. As protein: CASSQSRTYDQPQHF.

The chain combines TRBV4-2 with TRBJ1-2, with D possibly matching TRBD1 (5 bases). V lost 4 bases and J lost 3, with 15 bases in between. Germline V gene lookup returns CDR1 LGHNA and CDR2 YNFKEQ. This CDR3 has 15 amino acids. The CDR3 sequence: CASSPPTGTDYGYTF. The CDR3 nucleotides read TGTGCCAGCAGCCCCCCCACTGGGACCGACTATGGCTACACCTTC.

This clone was counted at least ten times. The chain is built from TRBV11-2 and TRBJ2-5; D remains ambiguous. The ends were cut back, 3 bases at V and 2 bases at J, with 7 bases in the middle. The CDR3 has 13 amino acids. Germline V lookup: CDR1 SGHAT, CDR2 FQNNGV. The CDR3 coding sequence is TGTGCCAGCAGCTTTTGGAATCAAGAGACCCAGTACTTC. It translates to CASSFWNQETQYF.

This sequence joins TRBV10-3 and TRBJ2-5; D gene ambiguous. The V end lost 4 bases, the J end lost 4 bases, and 7 bases lay between the germline ends. Germline V gene lookup returns CDR1 ENHRY and CDR2 SYGVKD. This CDR3 contains 12 residues. The CDR3 reads CAISVLGETQYF. The DNA of the CDR3 is TGTGCCATCAGTGTTTTAGGAGAGACCCAGTACTTC.

This chain uses TRBV27 with TRBJ1-1, with D possibly being TRBD1 (5 bases). CDR1 and CDR2 from the germline V gene are MNHEY and SMNVEV (reference sequence). Deletions cut 4 bases from V and 4 bases from J, with 10 bases between. The CDR3 has 13 amino acids. CDR3 nucleotide sequence: TGTGCCAGCAGTTCCAGGGTTGGCACTGAAGCTTTCTTT. It codes for CASSSRVGTEAFF.

V usage is TRBV2 and J usage is TRBJ2-1; the D call may be TRBD1 or TRBD2 (5 bases each). V shed 6 bases and J shed 5 bases, with 17 bases lying between them. The length of the CDR3 is 15 residues. Germline CDR1 reads SNHLY; CDR2 reads FYNNEI. The CDR3 loop reads CASSDVGTTDNEQFF. The CDR3 DNA follows: TGTGCCAGCAGCGACGTCGGGACCACCGACAATGAGCAGTTCTTC.

Of note for this clone: A far more abundant clone sits one base away, making this likely a read error. The chain uses TRBV30 and TRBJ1-1, with unresolved D. The CDR3 has 13 residues. The germline gives CDR1 GTSNPN, CDR2 SVGIG (reference sequence). In DNA form, the CDR3 reads TGTGCCTGGGACTGGAACATGAACACTGAAGTTTTCTTT. Translation gives CAWDWNMNTEVFF.

J is TRBJ1-2 and V is TRBV6-5; D is unclear. The CDR3 length is 13 residues. Germline CDR1 and CDR2: MNHEY and SVGAGI. With 5 bases removed from V and 2 bases from J, the gap between germline ends came to 9 bases. The CDR3 loop is CASSIQTNYGYTF. In DNA form, the CDR3 reads TGTGCCAGCAGTATACAGACGAACTATGGCTACACCTTC.

V and J are TRBV28 and TRBJ1-2; D is uncertain. The CDR3 has 11 residues. V was cut by 3 bases and J by 10 bases, with 9 bases left in between. The germline CDR1 and CDR2 sequences are MDHEN and SYDVKM. In DNA form, the CDR3 reads TGTGCCAGCAGTTTCTTCGTCGACTACACCTTC. This encodes CASSFFVDYTF.

This clone was seen a handful of times. The chain has TRBV7-9 and TRBJ1-3; TRBD1 agrees at 7 bases. Germline values: CDR1 SEHNR, CDR2 FQNEAQ (reference sequence). The CDR3 length is 15 residues. After removal of 5 bases from V and 8 bases from J, the junction contained 12 bases not matched to a gene. The CDR3 spells CASSPRSTGRDTIYF. CDR3 nucleotide sequence: TGTGCCAGCAGCCCCCGCTCGACAGGGAGGGACACCATATATTTT.

The rearrangement joins TRBV29-1 to TRBJ2-1, with TRBD2 matching over 14 bases. The CDR3 is 18 residues long. Germline values: CDR1 SQVTM, CDR2 ANQGSEA. V was clipped by 6 bases and J by 8 bases; unmatched bases: 18. The CDR3 sequence: CSVAGLAGENTVGHEQFF. DNA of the CDR3: TGCAGCGTCGCGGGACTAGCGGGAGAAAATACGGTTGGCCATGAGCAGTTCTTC.

At least ten counts were recorded for this clone. The gene calls are TRBV5-4 and TRBJ2-3; D might be TRBD2 (5 bases). Trimming removed 4 bases from V and 1 base from J, with 7 bases in between. Germline CDR1 is SGHNT and CDR2 is YYREEE (reference sequence). The CDR3 runs to 13 residues. CDR3 region: CASSRRGTDTQYF. In nucleotides, the CDR3 is TGTGCCAGCAGCCGGCGGGGCACAGATACGCAGTATTTT. Full variable domain (remainder filled in from reference TRBV5-4 and TRBJ2-3): ETGVTQSPTHLIKTRGQQVTLRCSSQSGHNTVSWYQQALGQGPQFIFQYYREEENGRGNFPPRFSGLQFPNYSSELNVNALELDDSALYLCASSRRGTDTQYFGPGTRLTVL.

In its sample, this clone was seen many times. The rearrangement links TRBV7-2 to TRBJ1-5, with D maybe TRBD1 (5 bases). CDR1 is SGHTA, CDR2 FQGNSA, per germline. This CDR3 contains 15 residues. Trimming pared 5 bases from V and 1 base from J, leaving 12 bases between. For the CDR3, the DNA is TGTGCCAGCAGCCCCCGTGGGGGGAGCAATCAGCCCCAGCATTTT. Protein product: CASSPRGGSNQPQHF. Drawing the rest from reference TRBV7-2 and TRBJ1-5, the complete variable domain is GAGVSQSPSNKVTEKGKDVELRCDPISGHTALYWYRQSLGQGLEFLIYFQGNSAPDKSGLPSDRFSAERTGGSVSTLTIQRTQQEDSAVYLCASSPRGGSNQPQHFGDGTRLSIL.

This chain links TRBV2 with TRBJ1-1; TRBD1 matches 8 bases. The CDR3 loop spans 16 amino acids. Germline loops: CDR1 SNHLY, CDR2 FYNNEI. V lost 0 bases, J lost 0 bases, and 3 bases stayed unmatched. CDR3 sequence reads: CASSEAPTGVNTEAFF. The CDR3 DNA follows: TGTGCCAGCAGTGAAGCGCCGACAGGGGTGAACACTGAAGCTTTCTTT.

The chain combines TRBV30 with TRBJ2-5, with TRBD2 matching over 7 bases. The V segment lost 3 bases and the J segment 5 bases; nucleotides outside the gene matches: 6. Germline V gives CDR1 GTSNPN, CDR2 SVGIG (reference sequence). The CDR3 length is 13 residues. In DNA, the CDR3 is TGTGCCTGGAGCGGGGGGTCTTGGGAGACCCAGTACTTC. Translated, it gives CAWSGGSWETQYF.

The genes are TRBV5-1 and TRBJ2-1; D remains ambiguous. The CDR3 runs 14 residues. The V end lost 0 bases, the J end lost 3 bases, and 7 bases lay between the germline ends. CDR1 is SGHRS, CDR2 YFSETQ, per germline. The CDR3, as DNA: TGCGCCAGCAGCTTGGAGGCAGACTACAATGAGCAGTTCTTC. This gives the protein CASSLEADYNEQFF.

The chain carries TRBV19 and TRBJ2-7, with 12 positions matching TRBD2. The germline V gene encodes CDR1 LNHDA and CDR2 SQIVND (reference sequence). This CDR3 has 16 residues. Trimming removed 7 bases from V and 1 base from J; junction bases left unmatched: 8. CDR3 sequence: CASTRTSGITSYEQYF. DNA for the CDR3: TGTGCCAGTACCCGGACTAGCGGGATCACTTCCTACGAGCAGTACTTC.

The gene calls are TRBV11-2 and TRBJ2-5; TRBD1 agrees at 9 bases. The last part of the DNA fits TRBJ2-7 better; the J call may be wrong. The CDR3 covers 15 residues. Germline V gene data show CDR1 as SGHAT and CDR2 as FQNNGV. The CDR3 coding sequence is TGTGCCAGCAGCTTAATCGACAGGGGGGTCTACGAGCAGTACTTC. Translated: CASSLIDRGVYEQYF.